The subject of this entry is one T cell receptor beta chain. Its antigen is unidentified. This entry comes from a study of siplizumab effects on memory and regulatory T cells. The study, taken as a whole, reports: Poor capture below about 10^-5 frequency left most alloreactive clones unmapped to unstimulated subsets. Mappable alloreactive CD4+ clones came from Treg cells about 65% of the time on average with siplizumab, against roughly 27% in controls. Naive T cells appeared more varied than memory cells and looked like key alloresponse contributors.

Repertoires were generated with immunoSEQ multiplex PCR, while TCRdb's copy carries only in-frame clones and drops some. The table records about 100,000 clones, around 92% of them present only once. The CDR3 spans 20 residues. The V call is TRBV21-1, the J call TRBJ2-5; TRBD2 is the table's D call, not checked against the DNA. TRBV21-1 is assigned pseudogene status. The specimen was CD4+ T cells sorted from blood. This clonotype was obtained from a human donor in good health. Some clones in this sample may be carry-over from other donors' samples. CDR3 sequence: CASSKAGGRDVRGIRETQYF. For the CDR3, the DNA is TGTGCCAGCAGCAAAGCCGGGGGGCGGGACGTAAGGGGCATAAGAGAGACCCAGTACTTC.